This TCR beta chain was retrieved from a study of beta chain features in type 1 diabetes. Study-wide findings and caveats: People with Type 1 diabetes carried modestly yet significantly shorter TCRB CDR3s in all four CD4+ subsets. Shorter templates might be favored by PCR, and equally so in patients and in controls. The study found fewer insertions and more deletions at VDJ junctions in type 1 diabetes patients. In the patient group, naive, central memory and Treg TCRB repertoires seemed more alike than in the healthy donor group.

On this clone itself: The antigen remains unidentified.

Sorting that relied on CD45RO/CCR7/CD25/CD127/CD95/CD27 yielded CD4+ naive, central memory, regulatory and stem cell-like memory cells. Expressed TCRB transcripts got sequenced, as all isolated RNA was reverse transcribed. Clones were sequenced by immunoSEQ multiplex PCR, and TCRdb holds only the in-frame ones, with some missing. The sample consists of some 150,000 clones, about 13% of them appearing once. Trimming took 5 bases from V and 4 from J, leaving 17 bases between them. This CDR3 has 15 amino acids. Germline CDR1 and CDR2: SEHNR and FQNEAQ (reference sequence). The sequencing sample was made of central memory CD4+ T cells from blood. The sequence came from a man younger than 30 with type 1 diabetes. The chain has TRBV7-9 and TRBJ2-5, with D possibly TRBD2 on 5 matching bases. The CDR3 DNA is TGTGCCAGCAGCCCCCAGGCGGCCCGGGGAGAGACCCAGTACTTC. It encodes CASSPQAARGETQYF.